These T cell receptor beta chains were read from a single sample in a study of blood T cell repertoires in COVID-19. The protocol was immunoSEQ multiplex PCR, while the TCRdb copy is restricted to in-frame clones and leaves out a portion. The sample has 70,000 to 95,000 clones; over 80% are singletons. Sequenced sample: peripheral blood. Source of these receptors: a woman aged 70 to 79 with active or convalescent COVID-19. Both conserved end residues are part of each CDR3. A D gene is named only where the DNA matches it firmly. The listing skips clone size in some rows; elsewhere it reads once, few, many or a size class.

clone_size	j_call	v_call	d_call	cdr3_nt	cdr3_aa
.	TRBJ2-7	TRBV6-5	.	TGTGCCAGCCTCCGGGACATCAATTCCTACGAGCAGTACTTC	CASLRDINSYEQYF
.	TRBJ2-3	TRBV7-2	.	TGTGCCAGCAGCTCTACTAGAAGGGGCACAGATACGCAGTATTTT	CASSSTRRGTDTQYF
.	TRBJ1-2	TRBV7-9	TRBD1	TGTGCCAGCACCCCGGACAGGGTGTCTTCTGGCTACACCTTC	CASTPDRVSSGYTF
.	TRBJ2-7	TRBV28	.	TGTGCCAGCGGCAATATTCAGGGCTCCTACGAGCAGTACTTC	CASGNIQGSYEQYF
.	TRBJ1-2	TRBV28	.	TGTGCCAGCAGTTTAGCAGGGAATGGCTACACCTTC	CASSLAGNGYTF
once	TRBJ2-7	TRBV5-1	TRBD2	TGCGCCAGCAGCCGTAGCGGGGGCGGCCTTTATAGCGAGCAGTACTTC	CASSRSGGGLYSEQYF
.	TRBJ1-1	TRBV6-4	TRBD1	TGTGCCAGCAGGAAGGTACAGGGGGGCACTGAAGCTTTCTTT	CASRKVQGGTEAFF
.	TRBJ1-2	TRBV5-5	TRBD1	TGTGCCAGCAGCCAACCCGGACAGGGGGCAAACTATGGCTACACCTTC	CASSQPGQGANYGYTF
once	TRBJ2-7	TRBV3-1/TRBV3-2	.	TGTGCCAGCAGCCCGCACGGGATCTCCTACGAGCAGTACTTC	CASSPHGISYEQYF
once	TRBJ2-1	TRBV7-2	TRBD2	TGTGCCAGCAGCTTATGGCGGGGGGGCGACAATGAGCAGTTCTTC	CASSLWRGGDNEQFF
.	TRBJ1-5	TRBV21-1	.	TGTGCCAGCAGCGAGCCGGGGGACAGGATTATGCAGCCCCAGCATTTT	CASSEPGDRIMQPQHF
.	TRBJ2-2	TRBV7-2	.	TGTGCCAGCAGCTTTCTATATAACACCGGGGAGCTGTTTTTT	CASSFLYNTGELFF
.	TRBJ1-1	TRBV12-3/TRBV12-4	.	TGTGCCAGCAGTTTATCAGGGAGGGGTGAAGCTTTCTTT	CASSLSGRGEAFF
.	TRBJ2-1	TRBV12-3/TRBV12-4	.	TGTGCCAGCAGTTCCTCGGGGGGCCTGTTCTTC	CASSSSGGLFF
.	TRBJ1-2	TRBV5-4	.	TGTGCCAGCAGCCCGCCTTGGGAGGGTGGCTACACCTTC	CASSPPWEGGYTF
.	TRBJ1-1	TRBV7-2	TRBD1	TGTGCCAGCAGCTTTGGCCCATACAGGGGGAACACTGAAGCTTTCTTT	CASSFGPYRGNTEAFF
many	TRBJ1-1	TRBV19	TRBD1	TGTGCCAGTAGTATCGGGACAGGGGGCGCGAACACTGAAGCTTTCTTT	CASSIGTGGANTEAFF